This T cell receptor (beta chain) was captured by sequencing in a study of blood T cell repertoires in COVID-19. The protocol was immunoSEQ multiplex PCR, while the TCRdb copy is restricted to in-frame clones and leaves out a portion. The top ten hold 13% to 15% of the sample, which has more than 45,000 clones, around four fifths seen once. Germline trimming cut 4 bases from V and 0 bases from J; bases unmatched to any gene: 3. The V gene's germline CDR1 is LGHDT and CDR2 YNNKEL (reference sequence). The CDR3 has 14 amino acids. Sequencing was done on a sample of peripheral blood. This sequence originates from a human donor in a cohort sampled during active COVID-19. The chain joins TRBV3-1 (or the pseudogene TRBV3-2) to TRBJ2-7; TRBD2 aligns across 7 bases. The CDR3 sequence is CASSPSGSSYEQYF. The CDR3 nucleotides read TGTGCCAGCAGCCCTAGCGGCTCCTCCTACGAGCAGTACTTC.